The clone carrying this TCR beta chain was seen many times. V lost 6 bases and J lost 3; bases outside the gene matches: 7. Per the germline V gene, CDR1 is KGHSH and CDR2 is LQKENI. This CDR3 contains 16 residues. It was with a sample-barcoded 5' primer and a J-beta primer mix that a second PCR of about 7 to 12 cycles was run. TCRdb re-called the 5' RACE reads with MiXCR, one entry per CDR3 protein. Of about 640,000 distinct CDR3 sequences in the sample, about 53% are singletons; the top ten hold around 37%. This specimen comes from a study of blood T cells in healthy people across ages. This chain links TRBV18 with TRBJ2-1, with TRBD1 matching 11 bases. Sample: blood. The receptor's source is a man in his fifties or sixties in good health. The CDR3 is CASSTGQGGVYNEQFF. The CDR3 bases are TGTGCCAGCTCGACGGGACAGGGGGGTGTCTACAATGAGCAGTTCTTC.